The 14 T cell receptor beta chains below come from one sample, sequenced in a study of blood T cell repertoires in COVID-19. TCRdb's copy holds only in-frame clones and misses some; the assay was immunoSEQ multiplex PCR. The sample lists 95,000 to 150,000 clones, more than 70% occurring once. Sample: peripheral blood. Receptors originate from a man in his fifties or sixties with acute or convalescent COVID-19.

The genes are TRBV27 and TRBJ2-1, with 10 bases identical to TRBD2. The CDR3 is 15 amino acids. Germline CDR1 reads MNHEY; CDR2 reads SMNVEV (reference sequence). After removal of 6 bases from V and 6 bases from J, the junction contained 8 bases not matched to a gene. Here the CDR3 DNA reads TGTGCCAGCAGCCTTCTAGCGGGAGTATCCAATGAGCAGTTCTTC. Protein product: CASSLLAGVSNEQFF.

The gene calls are TRBV30 and TRBJ2-7; 10 bases line up with TRBD2. J gave up 5 bases and V 7 bases, and 11 bases lay outside the gene matches. Germline V gives CDR1 GTSNPN, CDR2 SVGIG (reference sequence). The CDR3 covers 14 residues. CDR3 protein: CALDQAGGPNEQYF. The DNA for the CDR3 is TGTGCCTTGGACCAAGCGGGAGGGCCCAACGAGCAGTACTTC.

The chain recombines TRBV6-5 with TRBJ1-5; a possible D gene is TRBD1 (6 bases). V lost 9 bases and J 3 bases, leaving 12 bases between the germline ends. The CDR3 runs 13 residues. Germline-derived CDR1 and CDR2 are MNHEY and SVGAGI. In DNA form, the CDR3 reads TGTGCCAGTCGGGGGGGCCTCAATCAGCCCCAGCATTTT. This gives the protein CASRGGLNQPQHF.

This sequence joins TRBV18 and TRBJ2-6; 7 bases line up with TRBD1. The ends lost 8 bases at V and 0 bases at J; junction bases unmatched: 7. Germline V lookup: CDR1 KGHSH, CDR2 LQKENI. The CDR3 has 16 amino acids. CDR3 bases: TGTGCCAGCACTCTCGACAGGGCCTCTGGGGCCAACGTCCTGACTTTC. Translation: CASTLDRASGANVLTF.

J is TRBJ2-7 and V is TRBV29-1, with 9 bases matching TRBD1. The CDR3 is made up of 15 amino acids. From germline, CDR1 is SQVTM and CDR2 ANQGSEA. V lost 1 base and J lost 3; bases outside the gene matches: 7. Here the CDR3 DNA reads TGCAGCGTTGAAGGAAGCGACAGGGGGAACTACGAGCAGTACTTC. This codes for CSVEGSDRGNYEQYF.

The rearrangement uses TRBV19 and TRBJ1-2, with 7 bases identical to TRBD1. Germline CDR1 and CDR2: LNHDA and SQIVND (reference sequence). This CDR3 spans 14 amino acids. V was pared by 3 bases and J by 2 bases, with 3 bases of the junction left unmatched. DNA of the CDR3: TGTGCCAGTAGTATCCCGGGACAGAACTATGGCTACACCTTC. Translated, it gives CASSIPGQNYGYTF.

Written as DNA, the CDR3 is TGCGCCAGCAGCGCGCCCGGACTGCCCACCTACGAGCAGTACTTC. Translated, it gives CASSAPGLPTYEQYF. V gene TRBV5-1 combines with J gene TRBJ2-7, with D maybe TRBD2 (5 bases). V was pared by 4 bases and J by 2 bases, with 16 bases between. The length of the CDR3 is 15 residues. In germline, CDR1 is SGHRS, CDR2 YFSETQ.

The V call is TRBV2, the J call TRBJ2-2; TRBD2 aligns across 8 bases. With V trimmed by 8 bases and J by 7 bases, 6 bases remained unmatched. Germline CDR1 SNHLY, CDR2 FYNNEI. The CDR3 is 13 residues long. The CDR3 loop is CASSVREGGELFF. The CDR3 DNA reads TGTGCCAGCTCAGTACGGGAGGGCGGGGAGCTGTTTTTT.

The rearrangement uses TRBV21-1 and TRBJ1-2; the table's D call, TRBD1, has no DNA check behind it. TRBV21-1 is a documented pseudogene. CDR3 length: 14 residues. The CDR3 protein is CASSKAEAGGGYTF. The CDR3 DNA follows: TGTGCCAGCAGCAAAGCGGAGGCAGGGGGAGGCTACACCTTC.

Points on this clone: This specimen includes other DNA sequences encoding the same CDR3. The chain has TRBV4-3 and TRBJ2-3, with 7 nucleotides matching TRBD1. This CDR3 contains 14 residues. CDR1 LGHNA and CDR2 YSLEER come from the germline V gene. V shed 0 bases and J 6 bases; nucleotides not matched to a gene: 3. In nucleotides, the CDR3 is TGCGCCAGCAGCCAAGAAGGGGGCGTGGATACGCAGTATTTT. Its protein is CASSQEGGVDTQYF.

The CDR3 spells CASSLGGTGVDEQFF. The CDR3 DNA reads as TGTGCCAGCAGCTTAGGGGGGACAGGGGTCGATGAGCAGTTCTTC. The V and J genes are TRBV7-2 and TRBJ2-1, with TRBD1 matching over 10 bases. CDR1 and CDR2 from the germline V gene are SGHTA and FQGNSA. The junction had 5 bases not matched to a gene; V was cut back by 1 base and J by 8 bases. The CDR3 runs to 15 residues.

This rearrangement joins TRBV28 to TRBJ2-2; TRBD2 might be the D (6 bases). CDR1 is MDHEN and CDR2 is SYDVKM in the germline V gene. The CDR3 contains 15 residues. Trimming removed 5 bases from V and 1 base from J, with 11 bases in between. The CDR3 here is CASSRETQNTGELFF. CDR3 in DNA: TGTGCCAGCAGTCGGGAGACCCAGAACACCGGGGAGCTGTTTTTT.

V usage is TRBV24-1 and J usage is TRBJ2-5; TRBD2 might be the D (5 bases). The CDR3 runs 14 residues. Trimming shortened V by 5 bases and J by 4 bases, and 13 bases separated the two germline ends. Germline CDR1 and CDR2: KGHDR and SFDVKD. The CDR3 nucleotides are TGTGCCACCAGTGGAGTCTTAGAGGGAGAGACCCAGTACTTC. Protein product: CATSGVLEGETQYF.

The V gene is TRBV10-1, the J gene TRBJ2-3, with D possibly TRBD2 on 5 matching bases. Looked up from germline, CDR1 is WNHNN and CDR2 is SYGVQD (reference sequence). The CDR3 spans 13 residues. V lost 8 bases and J 3 bases, leaving 12 bases between the germline ends. The CDR3 sequence: CASSRRGTDTQYF. The CDR3 DNA reads as TGCGCCAGCTCTCGCCGCGGGACAGATACGCAGTATTTT.